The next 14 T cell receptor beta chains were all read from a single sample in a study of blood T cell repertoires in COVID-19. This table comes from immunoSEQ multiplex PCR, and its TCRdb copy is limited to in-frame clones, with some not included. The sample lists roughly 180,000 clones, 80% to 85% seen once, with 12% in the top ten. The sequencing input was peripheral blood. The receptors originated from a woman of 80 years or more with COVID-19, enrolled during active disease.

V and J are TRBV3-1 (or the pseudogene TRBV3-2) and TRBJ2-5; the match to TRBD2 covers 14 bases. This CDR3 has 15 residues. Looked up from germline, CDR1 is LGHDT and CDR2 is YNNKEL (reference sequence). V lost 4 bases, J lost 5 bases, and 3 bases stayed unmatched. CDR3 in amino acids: CASSLGTSGGETQYF. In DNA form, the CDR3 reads TGTGCCAGCAGCCTTGGGACTAGCGGGGGCGAGACCCAGTACTTC.

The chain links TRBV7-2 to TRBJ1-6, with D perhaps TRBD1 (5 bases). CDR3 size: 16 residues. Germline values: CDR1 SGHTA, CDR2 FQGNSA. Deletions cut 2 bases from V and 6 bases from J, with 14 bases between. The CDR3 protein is CASSLFGALGNSPLHF. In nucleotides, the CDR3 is TGTGCCAGCAGCTTATTTGGGGCCTTAGGTAATTCACCCCTCCACTTT. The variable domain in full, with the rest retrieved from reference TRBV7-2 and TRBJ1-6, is GAGVSQSPSNKVTEKGKDVELRCDPISGHTALYWYRQSLGQGLEFLIYFQGNSAPDKSGLPSDRFSAERTGGSVSTLTIQRTQQEDSAVYLCASSLFGALGNSPLHFGNGTRLTVT.

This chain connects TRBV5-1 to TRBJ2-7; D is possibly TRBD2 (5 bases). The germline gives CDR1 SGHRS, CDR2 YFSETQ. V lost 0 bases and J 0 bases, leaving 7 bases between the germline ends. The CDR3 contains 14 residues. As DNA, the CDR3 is TGCGCCAGCAGCTTGGACGGGAACTCCTACGAGCAGTACTTC. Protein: CASSLDGNSYEQYF. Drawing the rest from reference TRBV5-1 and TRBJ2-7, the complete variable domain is KAGVTQTPRYLIKTRGQQVTLSCSPISGHRSVSWYQQTPGQGLQFLFEYFSETQRNKGNFPGRFSGRQFSNSRSEMNVSTLELGDSALYLCASSLDGNSYEQYFGPGTRLTVT.

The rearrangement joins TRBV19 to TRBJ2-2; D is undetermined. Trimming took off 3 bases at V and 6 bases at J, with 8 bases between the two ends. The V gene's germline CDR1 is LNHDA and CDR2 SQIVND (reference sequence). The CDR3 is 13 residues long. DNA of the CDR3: TGTGCCAGTAGTATGCAGGTAGCCGGGGAGCTGTTTTTT. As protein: CASSMQVAGELFF.

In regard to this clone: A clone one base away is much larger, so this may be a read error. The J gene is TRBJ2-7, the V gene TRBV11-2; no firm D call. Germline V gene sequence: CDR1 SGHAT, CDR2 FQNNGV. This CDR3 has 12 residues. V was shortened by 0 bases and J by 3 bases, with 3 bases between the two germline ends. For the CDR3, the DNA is TGTGCCAGCAGCTTAGACGGCTACGAGCAGTACTTC. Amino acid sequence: CASSLDGYEQYF.

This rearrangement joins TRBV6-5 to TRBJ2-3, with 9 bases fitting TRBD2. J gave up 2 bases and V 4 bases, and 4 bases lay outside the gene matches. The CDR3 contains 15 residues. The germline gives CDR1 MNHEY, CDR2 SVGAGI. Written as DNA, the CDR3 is TGTGCCAGCAGTTGGCGGGGGGGCCTCACAGATACGCAGTATTTT. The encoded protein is CASSWRGGLTDTQYF.

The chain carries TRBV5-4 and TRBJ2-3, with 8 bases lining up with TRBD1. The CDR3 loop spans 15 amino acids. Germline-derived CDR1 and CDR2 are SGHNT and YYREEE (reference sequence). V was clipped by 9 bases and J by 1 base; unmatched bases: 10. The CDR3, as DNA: TGTGCCACATATACAGGGGGGAGTGGCACAGATACGCAGTATTTT. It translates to CATYTGGSGTDTQYF. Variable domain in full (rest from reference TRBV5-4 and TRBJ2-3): ETGVTQSPTHLIKTRGQQVTLRCSSQSGHNTVSWYQQALGQGPQFIFQYYREEENGRGNFPPRFSGLQFPNYSSELNVNALELDDSALYLCATYTGGSGTDTQYFGPGTRLTVL.

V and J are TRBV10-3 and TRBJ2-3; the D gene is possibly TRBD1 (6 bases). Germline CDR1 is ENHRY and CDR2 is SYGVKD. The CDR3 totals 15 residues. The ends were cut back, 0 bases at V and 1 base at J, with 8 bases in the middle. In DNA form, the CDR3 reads TGTGCCATCAGTGAGTCGGACAGACGCACAGATACGCAGTATTTT. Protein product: CAISESDRRTDTQYF.

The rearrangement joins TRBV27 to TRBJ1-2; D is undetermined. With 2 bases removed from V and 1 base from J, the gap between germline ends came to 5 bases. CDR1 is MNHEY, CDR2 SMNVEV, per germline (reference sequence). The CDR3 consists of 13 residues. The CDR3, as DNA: TGTGCCAGCAGTTTAGGGCTTAACTATGGCTACACCTTC. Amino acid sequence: CASSLGLNYGYTF.

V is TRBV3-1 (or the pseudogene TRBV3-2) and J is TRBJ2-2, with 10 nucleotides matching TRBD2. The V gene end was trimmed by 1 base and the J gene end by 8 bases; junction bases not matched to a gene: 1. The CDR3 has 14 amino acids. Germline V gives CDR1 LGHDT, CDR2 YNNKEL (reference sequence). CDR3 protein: CASSQVAGGGELFF. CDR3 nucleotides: TGTGCCAGCAGCCAAGTAGCGGGAGGAGGGGAGCTGTTTTTT.

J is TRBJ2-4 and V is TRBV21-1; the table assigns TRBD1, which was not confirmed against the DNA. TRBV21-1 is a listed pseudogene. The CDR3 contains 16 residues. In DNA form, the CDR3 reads TGTGCCAGCAGCAAAGCCAAAAGGGGGTCCAGAAACATTCAGTACTTC. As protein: CASSKAKRGSRNIQYF.

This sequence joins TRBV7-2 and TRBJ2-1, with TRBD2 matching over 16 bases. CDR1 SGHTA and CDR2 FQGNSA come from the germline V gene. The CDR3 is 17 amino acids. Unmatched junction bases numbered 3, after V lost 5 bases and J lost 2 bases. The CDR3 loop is CASSQGLAGGPYNEQFF. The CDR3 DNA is TGTGCCAGCAGCCAGGGACTAGCGGGAGGGCCCTACAATGAGCAGTTCTTC.

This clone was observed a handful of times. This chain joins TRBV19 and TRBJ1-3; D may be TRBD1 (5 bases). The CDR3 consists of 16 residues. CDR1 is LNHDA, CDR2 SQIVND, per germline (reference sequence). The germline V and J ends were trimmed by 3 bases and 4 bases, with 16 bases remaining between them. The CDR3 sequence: CASSIIGGRAGNTIYF. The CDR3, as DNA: TGTGCCAGTAGTATTATCGGCGGCAGGGCGGGAAACACCATATATTTT.

This CDR3 is CASSRASGWTNTEAFF. DNA of the CDR3: TGTGCCAGCTCACGAGCATCAGGGTGGACGAACACTGAAGCTTTCTTT. J is TRBJ1-1 and V is TRBV18; possibly TRBD1 for D (5 bases). The CDR3 consists of 16 residues. V lost 4 bases to trimming and J lost 1 base, with 16 bases between them. Germline CDR1 KGHSH, CDR2 LQKENI.